One sample yielded the 9 T cell receptor beta chains listed below, sequenced in a study of T-cell memory formation after mild COVID-19. TCRdb passed the 5' RACE reads through MiXCR, listing each CDR3 protein once. This table has around 13,000 distinct CDR3 sequences, around 16% appearing once. Sequencing was done on a sample of PBMCs or a T cell subset sorted from them (not recorded which). Source of these receptors: a man between 18 and 29 years old who had mild COVID-19 (a few samples of this study predate the infection). Cell type and time point are not known.

This clonotype came up many times. This chain links TRBV7-3 with TRBJ2-3; 10 nucleotides match TRBD2. This CDR3 has 17 residues. The V gene's germline CDR1 is SGHTA and CDR2 FQGTGA. V lost 5 bases to trimming and J lost 2 bases; unmatched junction nucleotides: 10. The CDR3 DNA is TGTGCCAGCAGCCGGGAACCCCTAGCGGGGGACACAGATACGCAGTATTTT. It is translated as CASSREPLAGDTDTQYF.

There are a few counts of this clonotype. J is TRBJ2-5 and V is TRBV6-6, with 10 positions matching TRBD2. Germline values: CDR1 MNHNY, CDR2 SVGAGI (reference sequence). Unmatched junction bases numbered 1, after V lost 6 bases and J lost 0 bases. This CDR3 contains 14 residues. CDR3 coding DNA: TGTGCCAGCAGCGGACTAGCGGACCAAGAGACCCAGTACTTC. Translation: CASSGLADQETQYF.

Ten or more counts support this clonotype. The chain has TRBV11-2 and TRBJ1-1, with 7 bases fitting TRBD1. Trimming removed 5 bases from V and 7 bases from J; junction bases left unmatched: 7. This CDR3 contains 13 residues. The germline CDR1 and CDR2 sequences are SGHAT and FQNNGV. CDR3 nucleotide sequence: TGTGCCAGCAGCCTATGGACAGGTGATGAAGCTTTCTTT. Residues: CASSLWTGDEAFF.

The chain has TRBV10-3 and TRBJ1-2; D is perhaps TRBD1 (6 bases). Trimming cost V 3 bases and J 3 bases, with 17 bases left between them. The CDR3 contains 16 residues. Germline CDR1 and CDR2: ENHRY and SYGVKD. CDR3 protein: CAISESAFGGYYGYTF. In nucleotides, the CDR3 is TGTGCCATCAGTGAAAGCGCATTTGGGGGCTACTATGGCTACACCTTC.

In this sample, this clonotype turned up a few times. The J gene is TRBJ2-1, the V gene TRBV6-1; 7 bases agree with TRBD1. CDR1 and CDR2 from the germline V gene are MNHNS and SASEGT. Trimming took 8 bases from V and 0 from J; bases not matched to a gene: 1. The CDR3 loop spans 13 amino acids. Written as DNA, the CDR3 is TGTGCCAGCGGGACAGTCTCCTACAATGAGCAGTTCTTC. This sequence encodes CASGTVSYNEQFF.

This clonotype occurred many times. The chain couples TRBV2 to TRBJ2-5, with 11 positions matching TRBD1. The J segment lost 4 bases and the V segment lost 7 bases, leaving 11 bases of the junction unmatched. Looked up from germline, CDR1 is SNHLY and CDR2 is FYNNEI. The CDR3 sequence is 16 residues long. The DNA of the CDR3 is TGTGCCAGCAATCACCGGGACAGGGGGGTGCGAGAGACCCAGTACTTC. This codes for CASNHRDRGVRETQYF.

The sample holds many counts of this clonotype. The chain couples TRBV7-9 to TRBJ2-5; 8 nucleotides line up with TRBD2. The CDR3 length is 15 residues. The germline gives CDR1 SEHNR, CDR2 FQNEAQ (reference sequence). J gave up 2 bases and V 8 bases, and 10 bases lay outside the gene matches. CDR3 sequence: CASRTWGGGQETQYF. The CDR3 nucleotides read TGTGCCAGCCGGACCTGGGGCGGGGGGCAAGAGACCCAGTACTTC.

The table lists this clonotype with many counts. The chain recombines TRBV4-3 with TRBJ2-3; D perhaps matches TRBD2 (6 bases). From germline, CDR1 is LGHNA and CDR2 YSLEER. This CDR3 is built from 15 residues. The germline V and J ends were trimmed by 0 bases and 0 bases, with 7 bases remaining between them. CDR3 DNA sequence: TGCGCCAGCAGCCAAGAACTAGCTAGCACAGATACGCAGTATTTT. It codes for CASSQELASTDTQYF.

This clonotype has more than one count but fewer than ten. The rearrangement joins TRBV11-2 to TRBJ1-1, with 10 bases matching TRBD1. The CDR3 totals 17 residues. J lost 0 bases, V lost 4 bases, and 8 bases had no gene match. Germline V gene sequence: CDR1 SGHAT, CDR2 FQNNGV. The CDR3 is CASSYGTGDWMNTEAFF. The CDR3 DNA reads TGTGCCAGCAGCTACGGGACAGGGGATTGGATGAACACTGAAGCTTTCTTT.